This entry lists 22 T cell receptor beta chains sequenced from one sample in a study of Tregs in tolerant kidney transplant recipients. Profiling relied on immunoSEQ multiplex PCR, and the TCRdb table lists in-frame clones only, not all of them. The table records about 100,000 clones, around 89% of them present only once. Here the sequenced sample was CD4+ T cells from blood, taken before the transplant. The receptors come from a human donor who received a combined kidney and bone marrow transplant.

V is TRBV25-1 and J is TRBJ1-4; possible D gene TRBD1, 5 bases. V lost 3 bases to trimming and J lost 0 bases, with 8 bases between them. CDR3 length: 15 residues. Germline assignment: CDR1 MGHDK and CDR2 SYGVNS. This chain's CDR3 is CASSDIGATNEKLFF. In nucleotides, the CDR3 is TGTGCCAGCAGTGATATAGGGGCAACTAATGAAAAACTGTTTTTT.

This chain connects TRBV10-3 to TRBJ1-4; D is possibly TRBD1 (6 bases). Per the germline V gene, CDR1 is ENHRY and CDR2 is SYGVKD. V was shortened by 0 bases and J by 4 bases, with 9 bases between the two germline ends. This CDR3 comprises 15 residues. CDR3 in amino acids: CAISESTGGNEKLFF. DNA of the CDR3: TGTGCCATCAGTGAGTCGACAGGTGGTAATGAAAAACTGTTTTTT.

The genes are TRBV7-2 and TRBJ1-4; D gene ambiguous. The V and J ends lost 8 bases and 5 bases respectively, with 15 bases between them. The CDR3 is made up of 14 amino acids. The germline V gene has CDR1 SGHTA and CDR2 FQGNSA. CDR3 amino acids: CASGPKRGNEKLFF. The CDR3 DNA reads TGTGCCAGCGGACCTAAACGGGGAAATGAAAAACTGTTTTTT. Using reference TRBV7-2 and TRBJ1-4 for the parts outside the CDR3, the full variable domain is GAGVSQSPSNKVTEKGKDVELRCDPISGHTALYWYRQSLGQGLEFLIYFQGNSAPDKSGLPSDRFSAERTGGSVSTLTIQRTQQEDSAVYLCASGPKRGNEKLFFGSGTQLSVL.

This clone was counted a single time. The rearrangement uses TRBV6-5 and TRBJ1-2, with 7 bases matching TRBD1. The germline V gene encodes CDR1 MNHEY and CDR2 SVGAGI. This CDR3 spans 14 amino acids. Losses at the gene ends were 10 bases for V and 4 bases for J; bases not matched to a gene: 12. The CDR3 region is CATVPGQSFYGYTF. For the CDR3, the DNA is TGTGCCACCGTACCGGGACAGTCCTTCTATGGCTACACCTTC.

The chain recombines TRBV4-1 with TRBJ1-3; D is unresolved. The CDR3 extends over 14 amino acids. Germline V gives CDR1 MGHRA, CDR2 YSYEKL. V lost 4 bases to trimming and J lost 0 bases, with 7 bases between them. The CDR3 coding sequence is TGCGCCAGCAGCCGGGAGGCCTCTGGAAACACCATATATTTT. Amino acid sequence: CASSREASGNTIYF.

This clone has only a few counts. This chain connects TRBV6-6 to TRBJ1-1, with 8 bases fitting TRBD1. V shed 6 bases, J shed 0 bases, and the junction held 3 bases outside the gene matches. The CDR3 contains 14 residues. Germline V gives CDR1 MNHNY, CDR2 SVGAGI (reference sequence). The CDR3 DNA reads TGTGCCAGCAGGGGGACAGGAATGAACACTGAAGCTTTCTTT. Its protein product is CASRGTGMNTEAFF.

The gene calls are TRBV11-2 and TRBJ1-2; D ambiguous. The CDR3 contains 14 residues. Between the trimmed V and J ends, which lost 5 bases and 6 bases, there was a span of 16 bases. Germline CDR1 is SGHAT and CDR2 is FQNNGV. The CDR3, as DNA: TGTGCCAGCAGCCGTATTAATTCAGCGGATGGCTACACCTTC. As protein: CASSRINSADGYTF.

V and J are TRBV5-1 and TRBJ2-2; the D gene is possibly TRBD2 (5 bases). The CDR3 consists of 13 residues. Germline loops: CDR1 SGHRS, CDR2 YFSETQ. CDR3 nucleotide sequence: TGCGCAGAGAGGTCGGGGTACACCGGGGAGCTGTTTTTT. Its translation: CAERSGYTGELFF.

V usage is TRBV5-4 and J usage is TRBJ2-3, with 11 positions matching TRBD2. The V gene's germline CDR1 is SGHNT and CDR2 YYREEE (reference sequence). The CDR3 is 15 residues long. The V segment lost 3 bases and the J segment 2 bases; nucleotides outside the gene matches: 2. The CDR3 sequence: CASSSSGGSTDTQYF. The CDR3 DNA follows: TGTGCCAGCAGCTCTAGCGGGGGGTCCACAGATACGCAGTATTTT.

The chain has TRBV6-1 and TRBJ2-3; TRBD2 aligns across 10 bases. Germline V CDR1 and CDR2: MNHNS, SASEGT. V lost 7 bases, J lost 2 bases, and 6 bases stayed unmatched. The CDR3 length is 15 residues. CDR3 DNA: TGTGCCAGCAATTTACTAGCGGGGTCCACAGATACGCAGTATTTT. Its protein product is CASNLLAGSTDTQYF.

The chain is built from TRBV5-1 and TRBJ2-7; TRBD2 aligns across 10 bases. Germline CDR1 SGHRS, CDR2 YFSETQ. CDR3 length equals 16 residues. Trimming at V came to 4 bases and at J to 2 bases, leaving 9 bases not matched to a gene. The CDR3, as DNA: TGCGCCAGCAGCCCCCTGGAAGCGGGAGGGCCCTACGAGCAGTACTTC. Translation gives CASSPLEAGGPYEQYF.

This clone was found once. This CDR3 is CASSYRGPTFSSYNEQFF. The DNA of the CDR3 is TGTGCCAGTAGTTACAGGGGGCCCACGTTCAGCTCCTACAATGAGCAGTTCTTC. The J gene is TRBJ2-1, the V gene TRBV19, with 9 bases that match TRBD1. Germline V CDR1 and CDR2: LNHDA, SQIVND (reference sequence). The V segment lost 5 bases and the J segment 0 bases; nucleotides outside the gene matches: 11. The CDR3 loop spans 18 amino acids.

CDR3 bases: TGTGCCAGCAGAACTCGAAACAATGAGCAGTTCTTC. Protein product: CASRTRNNEQFF. V is TRBV27 and J is TRBJ2-1; D remains unclear. This CDR3 is built from 12 residues. The germline V and J ends were trimmed by 6 bases and 5 bases, with 8 bases remaining between them. Germline CDR1 is MNHEY and CDR2 is SMNVEV (reference sequence).

The CDR3 nucleotides read TGCGCCAGCAGCTTCGGGCCCAGACAGGGGGAGGCGTACGAGCAGTACTTC. Its translation: CASSFGPRQGEAYEQYF. V gene TRBV5-1 combines with J gene TRBJ2-7; 9 bases agree with TRBD1. The CDR3 is 17 amino acids. The V segment lost 2 bases and the J segment 4 bases; nucleotides outside the gene matches: 13. CDR1 is SGHRS, CDR2 YFSETQ, per germline.

The CDR3 loop reads CASSEQGAGSNIQYF. In DNA form, the CDR3 reads TGTGCCAGCAGTGAACAGGGGGCGGGAAGCAACATTCAGTACTTC. This sequence joins TRBV6-1 and TRBJ2-4; TRBD1 matches 8 bases. CDR3 length: 15 amino acids. Germline V gives CDR1 MNHNS, CDR2 SASEGT. The junction had 7 bases not matched to a gene; V was cut back by 2 bases and J by 7 bases.

The CDR3 loop is CASSPPGQGWDTIYF. The CDR3 region has the DNA TGTGCCAGCTCACCCCCGGGACAGGGCTGGGACACCATATATTTT. The chain carries TRBV18 and TRBJ1-3; 9 bases map to TRBD1. Germline CDR1 is KGHSH and CDR2 is LQKENI. This CDR3 spans 15 amino acids. The junction had 8 bases not matched to a gene; V was cut back by 3 bases and J by 8 bases.

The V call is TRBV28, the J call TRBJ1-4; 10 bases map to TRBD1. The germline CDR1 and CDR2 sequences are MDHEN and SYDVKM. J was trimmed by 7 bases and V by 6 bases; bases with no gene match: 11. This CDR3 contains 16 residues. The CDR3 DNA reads TGTGCCAGCAGCTACATGCCGGACAGGGGGATTGAAAAACTGTTTTTT. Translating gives CASSYMPDRGIEKLFF. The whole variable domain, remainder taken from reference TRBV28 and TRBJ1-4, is DVKVTQSSRYLVKRTGEKVFLECVQDMDHENMFWYRQDPGLGLRLIYFSYDVKMKEKGDIPEGYSVSREKKERFSLILESASTNQTSMYLCASSYMPDRGIEKLFFGSGTQLSVL.

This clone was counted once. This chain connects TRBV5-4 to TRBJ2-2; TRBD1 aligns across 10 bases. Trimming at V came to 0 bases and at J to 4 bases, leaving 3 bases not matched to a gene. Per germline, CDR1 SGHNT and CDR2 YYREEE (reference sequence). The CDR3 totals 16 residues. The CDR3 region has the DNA TGTGCCAGCAGCTTGGGACAGGGGGCGGGCACCGGGGAGCTGTTTTTT. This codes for CASSLGQGAGTGELFF.

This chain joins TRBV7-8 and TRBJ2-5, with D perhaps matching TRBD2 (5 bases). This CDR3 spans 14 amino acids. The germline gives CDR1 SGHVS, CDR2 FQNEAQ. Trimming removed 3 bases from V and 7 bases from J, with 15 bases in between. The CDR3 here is CASSFRGGKPTQYF. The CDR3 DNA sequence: TGTGCCAGCAGCTTTCGAGGAGGAAAACCGACCCAGTACTTC. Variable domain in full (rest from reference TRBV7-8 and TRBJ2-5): GAGVSQSPRYKVAKRGQDVALRCDPISGHVSLFWYQQALGQGPEFLTYFQNEAQLDKSGLPSDRFFAERPEGSVSTLKIQRTQQEDSAVYLCASSFRGGKPTQYFGPGTRLLVL.

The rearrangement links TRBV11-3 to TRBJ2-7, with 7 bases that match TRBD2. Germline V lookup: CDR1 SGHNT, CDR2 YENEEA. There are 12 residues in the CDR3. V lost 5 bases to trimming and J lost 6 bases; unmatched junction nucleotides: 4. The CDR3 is CASSLSGGEQYF. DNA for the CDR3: TGTGCCAGCAGCCTTTCGGGAGGCGAGCAGTACTTC.

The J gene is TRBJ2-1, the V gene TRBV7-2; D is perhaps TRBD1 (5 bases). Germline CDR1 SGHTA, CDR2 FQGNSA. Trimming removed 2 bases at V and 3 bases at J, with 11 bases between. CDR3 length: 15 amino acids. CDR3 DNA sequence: TGTGCCAGCAGCTTAACAGGTGTGGGCTACAATGAGCAGTTCTTC. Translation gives CASSLTGVGYNEQFF.

This CDR3 is CASSPPVQGSEQFF. The CDR3 DNA reads TGTGCCAGCTCACCACCGGTGCAGGGAAGCGAGCAGTTCTTC. The chain combines TRBV18 with TRBJ2-1, with a tentative D call TRBD1 (5 bases). Trimming removed 0 bases from V and 10 bases from J, with 13 bases in between. This CDR3 is 14 amino acids long. CDR1 KGHSH and CDR2 LQKENI come from the germline V gene.